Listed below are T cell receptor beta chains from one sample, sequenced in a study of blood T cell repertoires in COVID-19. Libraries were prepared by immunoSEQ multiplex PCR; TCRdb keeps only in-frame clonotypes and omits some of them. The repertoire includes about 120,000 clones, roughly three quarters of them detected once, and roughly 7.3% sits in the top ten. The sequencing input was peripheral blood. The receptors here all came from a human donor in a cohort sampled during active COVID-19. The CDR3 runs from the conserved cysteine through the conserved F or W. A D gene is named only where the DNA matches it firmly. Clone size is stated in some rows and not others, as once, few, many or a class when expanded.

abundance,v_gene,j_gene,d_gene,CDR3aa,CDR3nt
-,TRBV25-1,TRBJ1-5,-,CASSGGPTGQPQHF,TGTGCCAGCAGTGGGGGTCCCACAGGGCAGCCCCAGCATTTT
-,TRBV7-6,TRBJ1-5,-,CASSVRQYSNQPQHF,TGTGCCAGCAGCGTCAGACAGTATAGCAATCAGCCCCAGCATTTT
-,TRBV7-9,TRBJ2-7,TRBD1,CASSRDSLGTYEQYF,TGTGCCAGCAGCCGGGACAGCTTGGGGACCTACGAGCAGTACTTC
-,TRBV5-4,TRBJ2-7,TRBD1,CASSAGTGGWKYF,TGTGCCAGCAGCGCCGGGACAGGGGGCTGGAAGTACTTC
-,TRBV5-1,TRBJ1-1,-,CASKADSRFEAFF,TGCGCCAGCAAGGCCGACAGCCGCTTTGAAGCTTTCTTT
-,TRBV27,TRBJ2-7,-,CASSYGQSYEQYF,TGTGCCAGCAGTTACGGACAATCCTACGAGCAGTACTTC
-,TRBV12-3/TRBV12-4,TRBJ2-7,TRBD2,CASSISGSYEQYF,TGTGCCAGCTCAATTAGCGGGAGCTACGAGCAGTACTTC
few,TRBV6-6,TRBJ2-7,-,CASSSRQDTRQYF,TGTGCCAGCAGTTCAAGACAGGATACTAGGCAGTACTTC
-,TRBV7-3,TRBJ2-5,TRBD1,CASSSGQDQETQYF,TGTGCCAGCAGTTCCGGACAGGACCAAGAGACCCAGTACTTC
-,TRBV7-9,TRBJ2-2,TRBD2,CASSPTSGENTGELFF,TGTGCCAGCAGCCCTACTAGCGGGGAGAACACCGGGGAGCTGTTTTTT
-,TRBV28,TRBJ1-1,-,CASSEGGRAGTEAFF,TGTGCCAGCAGTGAGGGGGGGCGAGCGGGCACTGAAGCTTTCTTT
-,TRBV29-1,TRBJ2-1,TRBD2,CSVDAGGDEQFF,TGCAGCGTTGATGCGGGAGGTGATGAGCAGTTCTTC
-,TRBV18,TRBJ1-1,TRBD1,CASSPQDRAGTEAFF,TGTGCCAGCTCACCACAGGACAGGGCGGGAACTGAAGCTTTCTTT
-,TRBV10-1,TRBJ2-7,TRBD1,CASSEGDRGYEQYF,TGCGCCAGCAGTGAGGGTGACAGGGGTTACGAGCAGTACTTC
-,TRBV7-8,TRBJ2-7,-,CASGPAVIITTYEQYF,TGTGCCAGCGGGCCGGCCGTCATCATCACAACCTACGAGCAGTACTTC
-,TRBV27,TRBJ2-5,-,CASRLTHDRRYQETQYF,TGTGCCAGCCGATTGACTCACGACAGGAGGTACCAAGAGACCCAGTACTTC
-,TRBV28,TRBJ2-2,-,CASRPGTTQNTGELFF,TGTGCCAGCAGACCCGGGACAACTCAGAACACCGGGGAGCTGTTTTTT
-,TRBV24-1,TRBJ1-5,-,CATSDSREKGQPQHF,TGTGCCACCAGTGACTCCCGGGAGAAGGGGCAGCCCCAGCATTTT
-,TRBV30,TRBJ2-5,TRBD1,CAWTTTGGAGETQYF,TGTGCCTGGACCACGACAGGGGGCGCGGGAGAGACCCAGTACTTC
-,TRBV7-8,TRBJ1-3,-,CASSRGQSGNTIYF,TGTGCCAGCAGCCGAGGACAGTCTGGAAACACCATATATTTT
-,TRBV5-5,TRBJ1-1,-,CASSLEGGHTEAFF,TGTGCCAGCAGCTTGGAAGGGGGTCACACTGAAGCTTTCTTT
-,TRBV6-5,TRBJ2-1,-,CASSYSLSSSYNEQFF,TGTGCCAGCAGTTACTCCCTGTCGAGCTCCTACAATGAGCAGTTCTTC
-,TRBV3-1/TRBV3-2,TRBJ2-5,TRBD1,CASSLVRGSRPETQYF,TGTGCCAGCAGCCTCGTCAGGGGGTCGCGACCGGAGACCCAGTACTTC
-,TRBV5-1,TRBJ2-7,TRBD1,CASSWDRQSYEQYF,TGCGCCAGCAGCTGGGACAGGCAATCCTACGAGCAGTACTTC
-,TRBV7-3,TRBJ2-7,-,CASSVHPPEGSYEQYF,TGTGCCAGCAGCGTACATCCCCCGGAGGGTTCCTACGAGCAGTACTTC
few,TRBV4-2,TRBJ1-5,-,CASSQGRGGNQPQHF,TGTGCCAGCAGCCAAGGGAGGGGGGGAAATCAGCCCCAGCATTTT
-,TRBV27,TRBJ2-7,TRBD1,CASSLGQGDEQYF,TGTGCCAGCAGTTTGGGACAGGGTGACGAGCAGTACTTC
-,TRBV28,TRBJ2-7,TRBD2,CASSTGLVMNEQYF,TGTGCCAGCAGTACGGGACTAGTGATGAACGAGCAGTACTTC
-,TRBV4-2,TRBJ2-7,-,CASSLRGDYEQYF,TGTGCCAGCAGCCTTAGGGGCGACTACGAGCAGTACTTC
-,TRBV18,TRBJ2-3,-,CASSSAPGTDTQYF,TGTGCCAGCTCATCCGCTCCAGGGACAGATACGCAGTATTTT
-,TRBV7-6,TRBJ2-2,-,CASSLPGGLDTGELFF,TGTGCCAGCAGCTTACCAGGAGGCCTCGACACCGGGGAGCTGTTTTTT
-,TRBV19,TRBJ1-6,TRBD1,CASSPGQANSPLHF,TGTGCCAGTAGCCCGGGACAGGCAAATTCACCCCTCCACTTT
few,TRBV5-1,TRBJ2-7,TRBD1,CASSRDRGRYEQYF,TGCGCCAGCAGCAGGGACAGGGGGCGCTACGAGCAGTACTTC